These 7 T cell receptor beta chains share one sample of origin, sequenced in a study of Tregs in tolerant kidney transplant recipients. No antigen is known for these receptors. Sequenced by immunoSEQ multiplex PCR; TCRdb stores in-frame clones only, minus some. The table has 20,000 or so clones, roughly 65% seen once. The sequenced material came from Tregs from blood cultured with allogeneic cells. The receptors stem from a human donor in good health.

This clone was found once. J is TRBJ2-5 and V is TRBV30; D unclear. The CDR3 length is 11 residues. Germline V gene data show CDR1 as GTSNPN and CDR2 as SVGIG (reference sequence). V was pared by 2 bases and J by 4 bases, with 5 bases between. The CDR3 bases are TGTGCCTGGAGTAGGTTAGAGACCCAGTACTTC. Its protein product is CAWSRLETQYF.

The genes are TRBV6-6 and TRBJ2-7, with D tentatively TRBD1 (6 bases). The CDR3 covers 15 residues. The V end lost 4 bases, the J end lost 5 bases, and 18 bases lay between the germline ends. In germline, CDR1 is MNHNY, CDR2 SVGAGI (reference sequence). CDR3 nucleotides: TGTGCCAGCAGTTTCAACAGGGACCCCGTCCACGAGCAGTACTTC. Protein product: CASSFNRDPVHEQYF.

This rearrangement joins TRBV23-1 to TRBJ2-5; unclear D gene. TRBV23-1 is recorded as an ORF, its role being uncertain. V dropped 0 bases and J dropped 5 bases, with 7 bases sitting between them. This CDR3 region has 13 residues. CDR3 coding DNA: TGCGCCAGCAGTCAATCAGGGATGGAGACCCAGTACTTC. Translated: CASSQSGMETQYF.

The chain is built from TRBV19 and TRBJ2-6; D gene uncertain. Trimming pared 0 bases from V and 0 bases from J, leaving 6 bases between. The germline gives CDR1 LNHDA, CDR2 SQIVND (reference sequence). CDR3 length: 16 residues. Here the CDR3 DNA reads TGTGCCAGTAGTATAGAAGAGCGCTCTGGGGCCAACGTCCTGACTTTC. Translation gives CASSIEERSGANVLTF.

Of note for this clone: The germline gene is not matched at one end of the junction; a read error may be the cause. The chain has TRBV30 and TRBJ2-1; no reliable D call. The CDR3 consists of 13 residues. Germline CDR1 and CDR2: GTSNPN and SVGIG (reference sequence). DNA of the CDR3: TGTGCCTGGAGTAGAGGATTATACAGTGAGCAGTTCTTC. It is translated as CAWSRGLYSEQFF.

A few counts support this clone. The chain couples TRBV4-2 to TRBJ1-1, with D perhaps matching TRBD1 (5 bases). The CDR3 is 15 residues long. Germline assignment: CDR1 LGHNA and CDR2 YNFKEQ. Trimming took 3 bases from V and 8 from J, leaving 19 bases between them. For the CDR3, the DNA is TGTGCCAGCAGCCAGGGGTCGGGGGAAACGGCCGAAGCTTTCTTT. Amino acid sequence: CASSQGSGETAEAFF.

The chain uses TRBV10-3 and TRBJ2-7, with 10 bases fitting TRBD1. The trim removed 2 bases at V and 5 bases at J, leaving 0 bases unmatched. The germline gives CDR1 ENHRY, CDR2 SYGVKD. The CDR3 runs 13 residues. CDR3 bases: TGTGCCATCAGTGAGGACAGGGGGCACGAGCAGTACTTC. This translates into CAISEDRGHEQYF.